This T cell receptor (beta chain) emerged from a study of blood T cell repertoires in COVID-19. Study summary: T cells, B-cell-depleted T cells, or PBMCs provided the cDNA or gDNA that served as material.

The CDR3 runs 12 residues. The V end was cut by 5 bases, the J end by 5 bases, with 10 bases between. Original analysis: Estimated nucleated cell counts came from reference gene primer amplification. Method: immunoSEQ multiplex PCR; TCRdb's copy keeps in-frame clones and lacks some. From that table come the V and J calls and clone size; the DNA was used to work out D and trimming. The sample holds 200,000 to 300,000 clones, approximately 83% seen once. Specimen: peripheral blood. This sequence joins TRBV12-3 or TRBV12-4 and TRBJ2-7; D is perhaps TRBD2 (6 bases). The sequence derives from a woman older than 75 with acute or convalescent COVID-19. Here the CDR3 reads CASSPRGNEQYF. The CDR3 nucleotides read TGTGCCAGCAGTCCTCGGGGGAACGAGCAGTACTTC.